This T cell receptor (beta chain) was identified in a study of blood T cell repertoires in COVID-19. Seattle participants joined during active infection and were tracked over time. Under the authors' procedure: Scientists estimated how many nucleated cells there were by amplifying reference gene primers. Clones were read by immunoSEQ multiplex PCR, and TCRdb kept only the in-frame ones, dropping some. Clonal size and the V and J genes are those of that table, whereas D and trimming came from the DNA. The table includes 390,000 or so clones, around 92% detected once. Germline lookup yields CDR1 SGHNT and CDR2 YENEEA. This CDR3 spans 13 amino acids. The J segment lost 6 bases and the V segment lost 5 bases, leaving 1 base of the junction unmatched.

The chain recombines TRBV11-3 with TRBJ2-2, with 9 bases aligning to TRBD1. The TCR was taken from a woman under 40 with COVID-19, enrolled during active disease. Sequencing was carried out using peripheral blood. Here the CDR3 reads CASSRQGAGELFF. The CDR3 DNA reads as TGTGCCAGCAGCCGACAGGGGGCCGGGGAGCTGTTTTTT.